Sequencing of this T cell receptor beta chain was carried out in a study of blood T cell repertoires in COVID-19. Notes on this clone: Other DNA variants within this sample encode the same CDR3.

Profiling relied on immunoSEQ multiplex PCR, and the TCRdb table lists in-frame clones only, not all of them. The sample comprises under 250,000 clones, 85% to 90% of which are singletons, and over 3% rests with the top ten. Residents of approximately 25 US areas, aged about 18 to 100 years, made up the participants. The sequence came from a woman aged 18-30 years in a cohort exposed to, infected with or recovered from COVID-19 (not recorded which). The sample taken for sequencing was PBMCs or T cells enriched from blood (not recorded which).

CDR3 in DNA: TGTGCCAGCAGCTCGGGACTAGGGGACACCGGGGAGCTGTTTTTT. Residues: CASSSGLGDTGELFF. This rearrangement joins TRBV7-3 to TRBJ2-2, with 8 bases matching TRBD2. Trimming took 4 bases from V and 3 from J; bases not matched to a gene: 4. The CDR3 runs 15 residues. The germline gives CDR1 SGHTA, CDR2 FQGTGA.